The 5 T cell receptor beta chains reported below all come from one sample, sequenced in a study of blood T cell repertoires in COVID-19. Sequenced by immunoSEQ multiplex PCR; TCRdb stores in-frame clones only, minus some. The sample shows roughly 20,000 clones, about nine tenths of them seen only once. Sequences were obtained from peripheral blood. The origin of the receptors is a man between 65 and 85 years old with active COVID-19.

This clone was observed once. The chain joins TRBV12-3 or TRBV12-4 to TRBJ2-2; D gene ambiguous. The length of the CDR3 is 13 residues. V shed 6 bases and J shed 5 bases, with 10 bases lying between them. CDR3 sequence: CASSSTATGELFF. The CDR3 DNA is TGTGCCAGCAGCTCTACCGCGACCGGGGAGCTGTTTTTT.

This clone was recorded a few times. The chain is built from TRBV4-3 and TRBJ1-6, with D possibly being TRBD1 (5 bases). The ends were cut back, 2 bases at V and 8 bases at J, with 7 bases in the middle. This CDR3 is built from 13 residues. Per the germline V gene, CDR1 is LGHNA and CDR2 is YSLEER. In DNA, the CDR3 is TGCGCCAGCAGCCAAAGCAGGGATTCACCCCTCCACTTT. Translated: CASSQSRDSPLHF.

This chain uses TRBV6-1 with TRBJ1-3, with 9 bases that match TRBD1. The CDR3 length is 17 residues. The V gene end was trimmed by 2 bases and the J gene end by 4 bases; junction bases not matched to a gene: 9. From germline, CDR1 is MNHNS and CDR2 SASEGT. In DNA, the CDR3 is TGTGCCAGCAGTGAAAGCGGGGGACAGGGCTCGGGAAACACCATATATTTT. Encoded protein: CASSESGGQGSGNTIYF.

This chain joins TRBV27 and TRBJ1-1, with D tentatively TRBD1 (5 bases). Trimming took off 7 bases at V and 5 bases at J, with 23 bases between the two ends. The CDR3 runs to 16 residues. CDR1 and CDR2 from the germline V gene are MNHEY and SMNVEV (reference sequence). This CDR3 reads CASTPRGLRTGTEAFF. Here the CDR3 DNA reads TGTGCCAGCACCCCCCGGGGGTTACGAACCGGAACTGAAGCTTTCTTT.

This chain links TRBV6-1 with TRBJ2-2; 10 bases line up with TRBD2. Germline assignment: CDR1 MNHNS and CDR2 SASEGT. The CDR3 runs 19 residues. V was pared by 4 bases and J by 7 bases, with 18 bases of the junction left unmatched. Written as DNA, the CDR3 is TGTGCCAGCAGTGGGCGGGGTGCTAGCGGGGGCGCGTTGAACGGGGAGCTGTTTTTT. Translated, it gives CASSGRGASGGALNGELFF.